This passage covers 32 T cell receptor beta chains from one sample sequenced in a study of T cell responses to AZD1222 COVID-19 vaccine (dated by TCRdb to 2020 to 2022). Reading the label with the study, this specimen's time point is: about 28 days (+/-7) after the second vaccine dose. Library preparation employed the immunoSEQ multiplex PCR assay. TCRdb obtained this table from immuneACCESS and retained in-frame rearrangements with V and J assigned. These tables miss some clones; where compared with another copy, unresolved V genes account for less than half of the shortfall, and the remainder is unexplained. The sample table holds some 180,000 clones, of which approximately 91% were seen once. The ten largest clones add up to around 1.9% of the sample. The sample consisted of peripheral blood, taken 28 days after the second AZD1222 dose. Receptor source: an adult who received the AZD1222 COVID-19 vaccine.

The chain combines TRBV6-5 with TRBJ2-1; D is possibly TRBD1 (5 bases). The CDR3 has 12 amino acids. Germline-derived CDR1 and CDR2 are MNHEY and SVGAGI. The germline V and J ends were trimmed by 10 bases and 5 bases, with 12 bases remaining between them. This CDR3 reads CATLGANNEQFF. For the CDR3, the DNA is TGTGCCACCCTAGGGGCAAACAATGAGCAGTTCTTC.

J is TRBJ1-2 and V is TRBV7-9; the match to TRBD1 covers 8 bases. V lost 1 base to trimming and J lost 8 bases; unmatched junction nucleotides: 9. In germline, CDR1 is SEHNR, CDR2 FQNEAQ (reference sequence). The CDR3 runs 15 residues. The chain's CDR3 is CASSLEAGTGGGYTF. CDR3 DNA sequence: TGTGCCAGCAGCTTAGAGGCCGGCACAGGGGGAGGCTACACCTTC.

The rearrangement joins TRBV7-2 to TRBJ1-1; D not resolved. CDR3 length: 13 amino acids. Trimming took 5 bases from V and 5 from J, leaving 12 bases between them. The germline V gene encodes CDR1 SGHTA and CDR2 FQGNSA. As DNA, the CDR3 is TGTGCCAGCAGCATTTCGACTGTTACTGAAGCTTTCTTT. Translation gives CASSISTVTEAFF.

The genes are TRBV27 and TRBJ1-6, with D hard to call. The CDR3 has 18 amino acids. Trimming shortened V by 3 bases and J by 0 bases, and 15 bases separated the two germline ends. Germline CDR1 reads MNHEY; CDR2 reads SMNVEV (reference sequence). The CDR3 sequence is CASSLEGQTSSYNSPLHF. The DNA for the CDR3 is TGTGCCAGCAGTTTGGAAGGGCAGACTAGCTCCTATAATTCACCCCTCCACTTT.

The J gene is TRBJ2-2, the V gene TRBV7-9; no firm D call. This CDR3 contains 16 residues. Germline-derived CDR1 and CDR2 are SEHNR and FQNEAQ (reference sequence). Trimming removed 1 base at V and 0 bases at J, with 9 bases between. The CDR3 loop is CASSLGSPANTGELFF. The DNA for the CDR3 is TGTGCCAGCAGCTTAGGGTCACCCGCGAACACCGGGGAGCTGTTTTTT.

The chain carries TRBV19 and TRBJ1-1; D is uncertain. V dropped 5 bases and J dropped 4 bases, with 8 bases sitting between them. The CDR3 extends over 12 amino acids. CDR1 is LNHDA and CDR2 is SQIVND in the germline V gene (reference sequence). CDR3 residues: CASSVTVTEAFF. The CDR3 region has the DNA TGTGCCAGTAGTGTAACAGTCACTGAAGCTTTCTTT.

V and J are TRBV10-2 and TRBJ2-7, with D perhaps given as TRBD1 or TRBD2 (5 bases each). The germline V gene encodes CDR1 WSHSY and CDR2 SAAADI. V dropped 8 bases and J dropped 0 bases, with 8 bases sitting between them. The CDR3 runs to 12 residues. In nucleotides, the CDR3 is TGCGCCAGCGGGGCGGGCTCCTACGAGCAGTACTTC. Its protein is CASGAGSYEQYF.

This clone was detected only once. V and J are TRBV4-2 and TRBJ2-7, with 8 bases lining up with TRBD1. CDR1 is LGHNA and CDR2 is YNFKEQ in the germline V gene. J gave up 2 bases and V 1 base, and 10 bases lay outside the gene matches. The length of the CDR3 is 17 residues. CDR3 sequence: CASSQGTGPGGTYEQYF. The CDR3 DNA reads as TGTGCCAGCAGCCAAGGGACAGGGCCAGGAGGGACCTACGAGCAGTACTTC.

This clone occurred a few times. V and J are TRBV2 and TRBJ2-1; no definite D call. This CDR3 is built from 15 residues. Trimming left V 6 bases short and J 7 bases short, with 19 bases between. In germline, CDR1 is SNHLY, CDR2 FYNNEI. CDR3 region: CASRGWANQGNEQFF. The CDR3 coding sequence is TGTGCCAGCAGGGGATGGGCTAATCAAGGTAATGAGCAGTTCTTC.

The CDR3 is CASSLMRVGSNQPQHF. As DNA, the CDR3 is TGTGCCAGCAGCTTAATGCGGGTGGGGAGCAATCAGCCCCAGCATTTT. J is TRBJ1-5 and V is TRBV7-8; D is unresolved. From germline, CDR1 is SGHVS and CDR2 FQNEAQ. The CDR3 spans 16 residues. V was clipped by 2 bases and J by 1 base, with 12 bases between them.

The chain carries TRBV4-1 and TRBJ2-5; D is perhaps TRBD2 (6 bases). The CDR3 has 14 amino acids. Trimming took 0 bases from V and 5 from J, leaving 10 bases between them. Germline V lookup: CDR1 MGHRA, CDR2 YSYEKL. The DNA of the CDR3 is TGCGCCAGCAGCCAAGATGGGGGGTGGGAGACCCAGTACTTC. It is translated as CASSQDGGWETQYF.

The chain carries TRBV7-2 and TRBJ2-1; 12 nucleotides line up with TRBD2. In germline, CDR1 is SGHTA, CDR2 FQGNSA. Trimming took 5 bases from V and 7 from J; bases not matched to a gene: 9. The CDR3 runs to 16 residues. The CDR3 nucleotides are TGTGCCAGCAGCCACTGGCTAGCGGGGGGGCCGAATGAGCAGTTCTTC. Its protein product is CASSHWLAGGPNEQFF. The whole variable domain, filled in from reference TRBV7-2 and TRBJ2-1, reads GAGVSQSPSNKVTEKGKDVELRCDPISGHTALYWYRQSLGQGLEFLIYFQGNSAPDKSGLPSDRFSAERTGGSVSTLTIQRTQQEDSAVYLCASSHWLAGGPNEQFFGPGTRLTVL.

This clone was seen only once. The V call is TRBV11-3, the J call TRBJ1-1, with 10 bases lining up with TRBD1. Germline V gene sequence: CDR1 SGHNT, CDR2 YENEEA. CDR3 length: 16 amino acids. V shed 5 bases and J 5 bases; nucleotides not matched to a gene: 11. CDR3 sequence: CASSPGTGAGGTEAFF. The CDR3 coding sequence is TGTGCCAGCAGCCCCGGGACAGGGGCCGGGGGAACTGAAGCTTTCTTT.

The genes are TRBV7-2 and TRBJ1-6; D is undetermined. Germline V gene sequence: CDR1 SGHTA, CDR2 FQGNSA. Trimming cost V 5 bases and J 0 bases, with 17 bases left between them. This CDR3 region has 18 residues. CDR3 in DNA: TGTGCCAGCAGCCCATGGACGGGCGGTAGCTCCTATAATTCACCCCTCCACTTT. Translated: CASSPWTGGSSYNSPLHF.

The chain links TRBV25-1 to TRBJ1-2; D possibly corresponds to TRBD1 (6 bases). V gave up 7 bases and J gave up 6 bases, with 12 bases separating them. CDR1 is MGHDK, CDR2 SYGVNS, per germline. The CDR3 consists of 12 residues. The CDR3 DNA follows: TGTGCCAGCACCGCGACAGGAGATGGCTACACCTTC. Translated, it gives CASTATGDGYTF.

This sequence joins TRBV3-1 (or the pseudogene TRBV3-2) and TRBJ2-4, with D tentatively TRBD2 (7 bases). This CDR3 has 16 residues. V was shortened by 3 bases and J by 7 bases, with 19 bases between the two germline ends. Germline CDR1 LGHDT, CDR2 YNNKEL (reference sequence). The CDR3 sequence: CASSQAGAAPGNIQYF. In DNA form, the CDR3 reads TGTGCCAGCAGCCAGGCGGGGGCGGCGCCTGGGAACATTCAGTACTTC.

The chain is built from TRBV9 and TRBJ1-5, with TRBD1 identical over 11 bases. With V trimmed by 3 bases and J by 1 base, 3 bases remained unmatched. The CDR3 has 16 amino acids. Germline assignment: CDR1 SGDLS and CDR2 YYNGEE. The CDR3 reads CASSEGTGGSNQPQHF. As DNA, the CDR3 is TGTGCCAGCAGCGAAGGGACAGGGGGGAGCAATCAGCCCCAGCATTTT.

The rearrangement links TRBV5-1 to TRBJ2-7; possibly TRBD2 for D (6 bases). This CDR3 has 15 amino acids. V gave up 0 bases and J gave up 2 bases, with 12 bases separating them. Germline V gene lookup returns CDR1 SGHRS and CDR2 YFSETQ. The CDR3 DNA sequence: TGCGCCAGCAGCTTGGCGGCTAGCGCCACCTACGAGCAGTACTTC. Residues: CASSLAASATYEQYF.

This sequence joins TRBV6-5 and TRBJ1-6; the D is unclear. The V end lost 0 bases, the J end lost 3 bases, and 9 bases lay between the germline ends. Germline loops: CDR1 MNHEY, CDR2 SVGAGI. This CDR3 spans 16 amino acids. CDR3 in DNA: TGTGCCAGCAGTTACTCGAAAGGAAGCTATAATTCACCCCTCCACTTT. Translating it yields CASSYSKGSYNSPLHF.

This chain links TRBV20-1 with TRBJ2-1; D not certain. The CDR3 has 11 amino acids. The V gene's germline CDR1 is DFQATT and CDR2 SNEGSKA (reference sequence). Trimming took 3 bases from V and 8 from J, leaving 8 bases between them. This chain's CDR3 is CSASRLDEQFF. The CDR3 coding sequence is TGCAGTGCTAGTCGTTTGGATGAGCAGTTCTTC.

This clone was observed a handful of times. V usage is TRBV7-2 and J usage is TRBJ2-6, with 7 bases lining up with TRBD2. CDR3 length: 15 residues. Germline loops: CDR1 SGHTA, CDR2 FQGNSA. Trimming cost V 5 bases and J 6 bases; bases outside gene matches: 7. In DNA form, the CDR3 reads TGTGCCAGCAGCGCCGGCGGGAGTAAGGCCAACGTCCTGACTTTC. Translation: CASSAGGSKANVLTF.

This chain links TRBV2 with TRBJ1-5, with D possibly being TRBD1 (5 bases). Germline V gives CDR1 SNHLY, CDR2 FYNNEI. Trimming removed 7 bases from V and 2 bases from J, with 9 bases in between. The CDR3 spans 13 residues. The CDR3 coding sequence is TGTGCCAGCAAGGGGCAGGGCAATCAGCCCCAGCATTTT. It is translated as CASKGQGNQPQHF.

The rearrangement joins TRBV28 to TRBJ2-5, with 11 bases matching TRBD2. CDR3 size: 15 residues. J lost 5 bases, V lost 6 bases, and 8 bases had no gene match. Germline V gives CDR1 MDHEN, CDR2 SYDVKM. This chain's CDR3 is CASRGSGRADETQYF. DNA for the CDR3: TGTGCCAGCAGAGGTAGCGGGAGGGCCGACGAGACCCAGTACTTC.

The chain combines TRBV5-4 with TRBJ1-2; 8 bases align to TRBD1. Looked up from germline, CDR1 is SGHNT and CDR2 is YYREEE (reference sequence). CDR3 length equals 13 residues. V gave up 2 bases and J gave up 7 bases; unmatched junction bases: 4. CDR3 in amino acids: CASSFGQGRGYTF. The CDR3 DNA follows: TGTGCCAGCAGCTTCGGACAGGGCCGTGGCTACACCTTC.

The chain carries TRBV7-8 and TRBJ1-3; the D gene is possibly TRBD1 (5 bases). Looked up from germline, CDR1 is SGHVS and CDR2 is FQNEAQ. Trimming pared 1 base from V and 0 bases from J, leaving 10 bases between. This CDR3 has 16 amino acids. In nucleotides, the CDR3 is TGTGCCAGCAGCTTAGGACAGCTTCTCTCTGGAAACACCATATATTTT. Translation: CASSLGQLLSGNTIYF.

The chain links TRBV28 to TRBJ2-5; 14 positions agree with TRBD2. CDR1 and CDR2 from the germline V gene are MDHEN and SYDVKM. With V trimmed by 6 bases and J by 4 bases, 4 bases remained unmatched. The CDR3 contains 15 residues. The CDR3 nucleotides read TGTGCCAGCAGGTACGGGACTAGCGGGGGAGAGACCCAGTACTTC. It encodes CASRYGTSGGETQYF.

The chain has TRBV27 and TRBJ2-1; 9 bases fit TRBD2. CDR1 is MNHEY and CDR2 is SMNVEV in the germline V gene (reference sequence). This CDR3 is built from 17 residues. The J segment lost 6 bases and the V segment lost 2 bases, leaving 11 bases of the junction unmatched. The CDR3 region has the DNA TGTGCCAGCAGTTTAGCAAATAGCGGGAGTGGGCGCAATGAGCAGTTCTTC. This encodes CASSLANSGSGRNEQFF.

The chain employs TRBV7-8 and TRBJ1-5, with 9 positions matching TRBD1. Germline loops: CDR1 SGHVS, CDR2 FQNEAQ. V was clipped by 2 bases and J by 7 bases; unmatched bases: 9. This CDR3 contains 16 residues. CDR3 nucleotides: TGTGCCAGCAGCTTATCAGGACAGGGGAGTTTGCAGCCCCAGCATTTT. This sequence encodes CASSLSGQGSLQPQHF.

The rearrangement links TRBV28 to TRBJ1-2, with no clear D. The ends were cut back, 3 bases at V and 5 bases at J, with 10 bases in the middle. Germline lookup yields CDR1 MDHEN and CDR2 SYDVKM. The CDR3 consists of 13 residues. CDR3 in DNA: TGTGCCAGCAGTTTTTCTGTGGGGTATGGCTACACCTTC. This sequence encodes CASSFSVGYGYTF.

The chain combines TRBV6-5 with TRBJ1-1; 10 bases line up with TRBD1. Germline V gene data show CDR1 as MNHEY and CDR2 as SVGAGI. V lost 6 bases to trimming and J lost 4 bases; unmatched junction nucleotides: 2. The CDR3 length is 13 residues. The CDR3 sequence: CASRTGGRTEAFF. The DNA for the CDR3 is TGTGCCAGCAGGACAGGGGGCCGCACTGAAGCTTTCTTT.

The CDR3 region has the DNA TGTGCCAGCAGAGCGGGTGGAAACACCATATATTTT. Translation: CASRAGGNTIYF. V usage is TRBV2 and J usage is TRBJ1-3; D remains unclear. Germline V gene sequence: CDR1 SNHLY, CDR2 FYNNEI. Trimming took off 6 bases at V and 3 bases at J, with 6 bases between the two ends. The CDR3 has 12 residues. The whole variable domain, filled in from reference TRBV2 and TRBJ1-3, reads EPEVTQTPSHQVTQMGQEVILRCVPISNHLYFYWYRQILGQKVEFLVSFYNNEISEKSEIFDDQFSVERPDGSNFTLKIRSTKLEDSAMYFCASRAGGNTIYFGEGSWLTVV.

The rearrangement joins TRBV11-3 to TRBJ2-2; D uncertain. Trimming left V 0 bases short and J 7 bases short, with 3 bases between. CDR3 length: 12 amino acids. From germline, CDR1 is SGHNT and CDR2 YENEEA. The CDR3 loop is CASSLDIGELFF. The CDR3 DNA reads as TGTGCCAGCAGCTTAGATATCGGGGAGCTGTTTTTT.